The clone carrying this T cell receptor (beta chain) was seen only once. Its antigen is currently unknown. Trimming removed 6 bases from V and 4 bases from J, with 16 bases in between. Germline lookup yields CDR1 MDHEN and CDR2 SYDVKM. CDR3 length equals 15 residues. The PCR was carried out with 60 Vbeta primers and 13 Jbeta primers. The repertoire was sequenced with immunoSEQ multiplex PCR; TCRdb's copy has only in-frame clones and lacks some. The table has some 110,000 clones, approximately 69% seen once. This specimen comes from a study of cytomegalovirus exposure and HLA in healthy donors. Points from the study as a whole: Trimming of TCR beta V- and J-genes showed a link, identified in a later analysis, to a missense DCLRE1C variant. In a later analysis, TCR association rates varied by HLA locus: DRB1 most, HLA-C fewest.

The rearrangement joins TRBV28 to TRBJ2-1; tentatively, D is TRBD1 (6 bases). This receptor was taken from a woman between 45 and 60 years old in good health and CMV-seropositive. Sequencing was performed on PBMCs. The CDR3 DNA reads as TGTGCCAGCAGACCGAGCGGACAGCTGTACAATGAGCAGTTCTTC. Translation gives CASRPSGQLYNEQFF.